These 29 T cell receptor beta chains share one sample of origin, sequenced in a study of CD8 T cells in ankylosing spondylitis. General study results and limits: Roughly eight highly homologous variants made up a TCR beta motif that seemed to typify ankylosing spondylitis blood.

These receptors are not linked to any known antigen. A single record per CDR3 protein comes from TCRdb applying MiXCR to the 5' RACE reads. The repertoire holds fewer than 550,000 distinct CDR3 sequences, with roughly 5% as singletons. Sequences were obtained from blood, either unsorted or a sorted T cell fraction (not recorded which). The receptors were gathered from a male donor with ankylosing spondylitis.

J is TRBJ1-1 and V is TRBV5-1, with D tentatively TRBD1 (6 bases). This CDR3 is 14 amino acids long. Germline loops: CDR1 SGHRS, CDR2 YFSETQ. V lost 5 bases and J lost 1, with 12 bases in between. For the CDR3, the DNA is TGCGCCAGCAGGGGGGCGATGGGGAACACTGAAGCTTTCTTT. It encodes CASRGAMGNTEAFF.

Notes on this clonotype: A much bigger clone sits one base away, suggesting this may be a read error. The chain couples TRBV20-1 to TRBJ2-1; D remains unclear. CDR1 is DFQATT and CDR2 is SNEGSKA in the germline V gene (reference sequence). The CDR3 runs 13 residues. The CDR3 sequence: CSANPYSCNEQFF. CDR3 DNA: TGCAGTGCTAACCCTTACTCCTGCAATGAGCAGTTCTTC.

At least ten counts were recorded for this clonotype. The chain recombines TRBV29-1 with TRBJ2-7; TRBD1 agrees at 10 bases. Losses at the gene ends were 8 bases for V and 6 bases for J; bases not matched to a gene: 4. Germline V CDR1 and CDR2: SQVTM, ANQGSEA. The CDR3 is 11 residues long. The CDR3 sequence: CSIRTGGEQYF. The CDR3 DNA sequence: TGCAGCATTCGGACAGGGGGCGAGCAGTACTTC.

The chain recombines TRBV18 with TRBJ1-3, with 8 bases identical to TRBD1. The J segment lost 3 bases and the V segment lost 3 bases, leaving 7 bases of the junction unmatched. This CDR3 is built from 16 residues. The germline V gene encodes CDR1 KGHSH and CDR2 LQKENI. The CDR3 is CASSPNLQGVGNTIYF. The DNA of the CDR3 is TGTGCCAGCTCACCCAACCTACAGGGGGTTGGAAACACCATATATTTT.

This clonotype has ten or more counts. The rearrangement joins TRBV12-3 or TRBV12-4 to TRBJ2-5; D ambiguous. V was clipped by 2 bases and J by 1 base, with 8 bases between them. The CDR3 spans 14 residues. DNA of the CDR3: TGTGCCAGCAGTTTACGCAGCCTCCAAGAGACCCAGTACTTC. Residues: CASSLRSLQETQYF.

This clonotype was observed many times. This chain connects TRBV27 to TRBJ1-2; perhaps TRBD1 as D (6 bases). The CDR3 runs 15 residues. CDR1 is MNHEY and CDR2 is SMNVEV in the germline V gene (reference sequence). V shed 2 bases and J shed 5 bases, with 15 bases lying between them. CDR3 sequence reads: CASSLGGRWGYGYTF. As DNA, the CDR3 is TGTGCCAGCAGTTTAGGGGGCAGGTGGGGGTATGGCTACACCTTC.

This clonotype was recorded many times. At one boundary the junction diverges from the germline segment, which might be a read error. This chain uses TRBV20-1 with TRBJ2-3, with TRBD2 matching over 8 bases. This CDR3 spans 10 amino acids. CDR1 and CDR2 from the germline V gene are DFQATT and SNEGSKA (reference sequence). CDR3 coding DNA: TGCAGTGCTGACCCCGGGGGGGGGGATTTT. Translation gives CSADPGGGDF.

This clonotype was seen a handful of times. V is TRBV6-1 and J is TRBJ2-1; 8 positions match TRBD2. CDR3 size: 16 residues. The germline V gene encodes CDR1 MNHNS and CDR2 SASEGT. With V trimmed by 6 bases and J by 4 bases, 11 bases remained unmatched. As DNA, the CDR3 is TGTGCCAGCAGCTTCACCGGGACTAGAGGTTACAATGAGCAGTTCTTC. This encodes CASSFTGTRGYNEQFF.

This clonotype showed up many times. The V and J genes are TRBV15 and TRBJ1-2; D perhaps matches TRBD1 (5 bases). Trimming took off 1 base at V and 2 bases at J, with 11 bases between the two ends. Germline V lookup: CDR1 LNHNV, CDR2 YYDKDF (reference sequence). The CDR3 is 15 residues long. The DNA of the CDR3 is TGTGCCACCAGCAGAGGCAGGGCTGGGAACTATGGCTACACCTTC. This translates into CATSRGRAGNYGYTF.

This clonotype has only a few counts. The V gene is TRBV7-9, the J gene TRBJ1-1; tentatively, D is TRBD1 (5 bases). The germline CDR1 and CDR2 sequences are SEHNR and FQNEAQ (reference sequence). Deletions cut 4 bases from V and 4 bases from J, with 19 bases between. CDR3 length: 16 residues. The CDR3: CASSSLAGVGATEAFF. In nucleotides, the CDR3 is TGTGCCAGCAGCTCATTAGCGGGGGTCGGAGCCACTGAAGCTTTCTTT.

This clonotype was detected many times. The chain uses TRBV7-2 and TRBJ1-1, with TRBD1 as a possible D gene (6 bases). The germline V and J ends were trimmed by 2 bases and 11 bases, with 21 bases remaining between them. The germline gives CDR1 SGHTA, CDR2 FQGNSA. This CDR3 is built from 15 residues. CDR3 in amino acids: CASSLIKGGALNAFF. Here the CDR3 DNA reads TGTGCCAGCAGCTTAATAAAGGGGGGCGCTTTGAATGCTTTCTTT.

This clonotype has ten or more counts. This chain uses TRBV7-9 with TRBJ1-4; tentative D call: TRBD1 (6 bases). CDR1 is SEHNR, CDR2 FQNEAQ, per germline (reference sequence). With 5 bases removed from V and 3 bases from J, the gap between germline ends came to 19 bases. CDR3 length: 17 amino acids. The CDR3 reads CASSTPTGSWANEKLFF. DNA for the CDR3: TGTGCCAGCAGCACACCTACAGGGAGTTGGGCTAATGAAAAACTGTTTTTT.

V is TRBV5-1 and J is TRBJ2-1; TRBD2 matches at 8 bases. CDR1 SGHRS and CDR2 YFSETQ come from the germline V gene. Trimming cost V 1 base and J 7 bases; bases outside gene matches: 4. CDR3 length: 14 amino acids. The CDR3: CASSLSGGPNEQFF. The CDR3 coding sequence is TGCGCCAGCAGCTTGTCGGGAGGGCCTAATGAGCAGTTCTTC.

This chain connects TRBV28 to TRBJ1-3; D uncertain. The V gene lost 5 bases and the J gene lost 0 bases, with 17 bases spanning the gap. The CDR3 contains 17 residues. The germline gives CDR1 MDHEN, CDR2 SYDVKM. Here the CDR3 reads CASSLPGIGSSGNTIYF. The CDR3 DNA reads TGTGCCAGCAGTCTCCCAGGTATAGGCAGCTCTGGAAACACCATATATTTT. Looking up the rest from reference TRBV28 and TRBJ1-3 gives the full variable domain: DVKVTQSSRYLVKRTGEKVFLECVQDMDHENMFWYRQDPGLGLRLIYFSYDVKMKEKGDIPEGYSVSREKKERFSLILESASTNQTSMYLCASSLPGIGSSGNTIYFGEGSWLTVV.

This clonotype was recorded at least ten times. The chain links TRBV5-1 to TRBJ2-2; TRBD2 is a possible D gene (5 bases). The CDR3 has 15 residues. V was pared by 0 bases and J by 3 bases, with 9 bases between. The germline CDR1 and CDR2 sequences are SGHRS and YFSETQ. DNA of the CDR3: TGCGCCAGCAGCTTGGCCCGGCGGGACACCGGGGAGCTGTTTTTT. Translated, it gives CASSLARRDTGELFF.

This clonotype was recorded many times. This chain joins TRBV24-1 and TRBJ2-7; D may be TRBD1 (6 bases). Germline V gene sequence: CDR1 KGHDR, CDR2 SFDVKD. The CDR3 is 15 amino acids. Trimming removed 2 bases from V and 5 bases from J, with 15 bases in between. CDR3 nucleotides: TGTGCCACCAGTGATTCGGCACAGGGTTCAAACGAGCAGTACTTC. The encoded protein is CATSDSAQGSNEQYF.

Ten or more counts support this clonotype. The chain employs TRBV10-2 and TRBJ1-5; tentative D call: TRBD1 (6 bases). CDR1 and CDR2 from the germline V gene are WSHSY and SAAADI. The CDR3 has 14 amino acids. Trimming removed 2 bases from V and 7 bases from J, with 12 bases in between. The CDR3: CASSEGGEWQPQHF. DNA of the CDR3: TGCGCCAGCAGTGAGGGGGGCGAGTGGCAGCCCCAGCATTTT.

There are many counts of this clonotype. The chain employs TRBV20-1 and TRBJ2-1; TRBD2 aligns across 8 bases. Trimming at V came to 2 bases and at J to 7 bases, leaving 10 bases not matched to a gene. The CDR3 consists of 15 residues. Germline CDR1 reads DFQATT; CDR2 reads SNEGSKA (reference sequence). CDR3 region: CSARLVGTSVNEQFF. The CDR3 DNA reads as TGCAGTGCTAGATTGGTTGGGACTAGTGTGAATGAGCAGTTCTTC.

This clonotype was observed many times. V is TRBV4-3 and J is TRBJ1-6; no clear D gene. Trimming cost V 1 base and J 0 bases, with 4 bases left between them. The length of the CDR3 is 15 residues. From germline, CDR1 is LGHNA and CDR2 YSLEER. The CDR3 nucleotides are TGCGCCAGCAGCCAAGGGAACTCCTATAATTCACCCCTCCACTTT. Its translation is CASSQGNSYNSPLHF.

Ten or more counts support this clonotype. The chain employs TRBV11-3 and TRBJ2-2, with 9 bases aligning to TRBD1. The germline V gene has CDR1 SGHNT and CDR2 YENEEA. The trim removed 4 bases at V and 3 bases at J, leaving 12 bases unmatched. The CDR3 extends over 18 amino acids. CDR3 coding DNA: TGTGCCAGCAGCTCGGGACAGGGAGGATGGCTTGACACCGGGGAGCTGTTTTTT. Amino acid sequence: CASSSGQGGWLDTGELFF.

Many counts were recorded for this clonotype. The CDR3, as DNA: TGCAGTGCTAGAGATCACGGGACAGGGAAAAATGAGCAGTTCTTC. It is translated as CSARDHGTGKNEQFF. V and J are TRBV20-1 and TRBJ2-1, with 9 bases aligning to TRBD1. Germline V lookup: CDR1 DFQATT, CDR2 SNEGSKA (reference sequence). Trimming at V came to 0 bases and at J to 7 bases, leaving 7 bases not matched to a gene. This CDR3 is built from 15 residues.

In its sample, this clonotype was seen many times. The V call is TRBV15, the J call TRBJ1-4; 7 positions agree with TRBD1. Germline lookup yields CDR1 LNHNV and CDR2 YYDKDF (reference sequence). The V gene end was trimmed by 1 base and the J gene end by 4 bases; junction bases not matched to a gene: 3. The CDR3 has 15 residues. The CDR3 DNA reads as TGTGCCACCAGCAGAGTGGGACAGCTTAATGAAAAACTGTTTTTT. This sequence encodes CATSRVGQLNEKLFF. The full variable domain, rest sourced from reference TRBV15 and TRBJ1-4, is DAMVIQNPRYQVTQFGKPVTLSCSQTLNHNVMYWYQQKSSQAPKLLFHYYDKDFNNEADTPDNFQSRRPNTSFCFLDIRSPGLGDTAMYLCATSRVGQLNEKLFFGSGTQLSVL.

This clonotype was counted ten times or more. This chain connects TRBV20-1 to TRBJ2-7; D might be TRBD1 (6 bases). CDR3 size: 14 residues. Germline V gives CDR1 DFQATT, CDR2 SNEGSKA (reference sequence). Deletions cut 6 bases from V and 0 bases from J, with 15 bases between. CDR3 region: CSAPRGASSYEQYF. The CDR3 DNA reads as TGCAGTGCACCCAGGGGCGCCAGCTCCTACGAGCAGTACTTC.

This clonotype was counted many times. CDR3 amino acids: CASSRLAGGLQETQYF. DNA for the CDR3: TGTGCCAGCAGTCGACTAGCGGGGGGACTCCAAGAGACCCAGTACTTC. The V gene is TRBV6-1, the J gene TRBJ2-5; TRBD2 agrees at 13 bases. The CDR3 has 16 amino acids. Germline V gives CDR1 MNHNS, CDR2 SASEGT. The V segment lost 5 bases and the J segment 1 base; nucleotides outside the gene matches: 4.

This clonotype came up many times. The chain employs TRBV3-1 and TRBJ1-1, with D hard to call. With 2 bases removed from V and 0 bases from J, the gap between germline ends came to 10 bases. This CDR3 has 15 residues. Germline V lookup: CDR1 LGHDT, CDR2 YNNKEL (reference sequence). CDR3 loop: CASSQSVQMNTEAFF. CDR3 bases: TGTGCCAGCAGCCAATCGGTACAAATGAACACTGAAGCTTTCTTT.

At least ten counts were recorded for this clonotype. The chain combines TRBV20-1 with TRBJ1-4; D is ambiguous. The germline V gene has CDR1 DFQATT and CDR2 SNEGSKA (reference sequence). The CDR3 has 15 residues. The ends were cut back, 3 bases at V and 0 bases at J, with 11 bases in the middle. For the CDR3, the DNA is TGCAGTGCTAGTTTCACACCTGCAACTAATGAAAAACTGTTTTTT. Translation gives CSASFTPATNEKLFF.

This clonotype was recorded at least ten times. CDR3 coding DNA: TGTGCCATCAGTGGTTCGGCCGAGCAGTACTTC. Translated, it gives CAISGSAEQYF. The chain is built from TRBV10-3 and TRBJ2-7; D gene unclear. Germline-derived CDR1 and CDR2 are ENHRY and SYGVKD. There are 11 residues in the CDR3. Trimming left V 4 bases short and J 6 bases short, with 7 bases between.

This clonotype was seen ten or more times. CDR3 amino acids: CASRQQGQYSNQPQHF. The CDR3 DNA reads as TGTGCCAGCAGGCAACAGGGACAGTATAGCAATCAGCCCCAGCATTTT. The J gene is TRBJ1-5, the V gene TRBV27, with TRBD1 matching over 7 bases. J gave up 0 bases and V 6 bases, and 8 bases lay outside the gene matches. The CDR3 spans 16 residues. Germline V CDR1 and CDR2: MNHEY, SMNVEV (reference sequence).

This clonotype has a handful of counts. V is TRBV9 and J is TRBJ2-7, with 7 bases identical to TRBD1. This CDR3 has 16 amino acids. Looked up from germline, CDR1 is SGDLS and CDR2 is YYNGEE. V was pared by 4 bases and J by 2 bases, with 12 bases of the junction left unmatched. DNA for the CDR3: TGTGCCAGCAGCTCACCCGGGACAGATAACCCCTACGAGCAGTACTTC. Its translation is CASSSPGTDNPYEQYF.